Listed below are T cell receptor beta chains from one sample, sequenced in a study of blood T cells in healthy people across ages. One entry per CDR3 protein results from TCRdb running MiXCR on the 5' RACE reads. The sample holds about a million distinct CDR3 sequences; under 50% are singletons and the top ten take 13%. The sample taken for sequencing was blood. These receptors were collected from a young man in good health. The CDR3 runs from the conserved cysteine through the conserved F or W. A D gene is named only where the DNA matches it firmly. Clone size is stated in some rows and not others, as once, few, many or a class when expanded.

abundance: NA
d_gene: NA
v_gene: TRBV20-1
len: 13
j_gene: TRBJ1-1
CDR3nt: TGCAGTGCTGGGGTGGTCATGAACACTGAAGCTTTCTTT
CDR3aa: CSAGVVMNTEAFF

abundance: NA
d_gene: NA
v_gene: TRBV4-3
len: 14
j_gene: TRBJ1-1
CDR3nt: TGCGCCAGCAGCCTAGGGTCGGGTCACACTGAAGCTTTCTTT
CDR3aa: CASSLGSGHTEAFF

abundance: NA
d_gene: NA
v_gene: TRBV28
len: 14
j_gene: TRBJ2-1
CDR3nt: TGTGCCAGCAGTGGCCGAGGGCCCTACAATGAGCAGTTCTTC
CDR3aa: CASSGRGPYNEQFF

abundance: few
d_gene: NA
v_gene: TRBV21-1
len: 16
j_gene: TRBJ2-5
CDR3nt: TGTGCCAGCAGCAAAGTAAGGATAGCGGGGCAAGAGACCCAGTACTTC
CDR3aa: CASSKVRIAGQETQYF

abundance: NA
d_gene: NA
v_gene: TRBV4-2
len: 18
j_gene: TRBJ1-6
CDR3nt: TGTGCCAGCAGCCAAGAGACGGGTAGGAGCTCCTATAATTCACCCCTCCACTTT
CDR3aa: CASSQETGRSSYNSPLHF

abundance: few
d_gene: TRBD1
v_gene: TRBV7-7
len: 17
j_gene: TRBJ1-2
CDR3nt: TGTGCTAGCAGCCCACCCCGATACAGGGGAGGGAACTATGGCTACACCTTC
CDR3aa: CASSPPRYRGGNYGYTF

abundance: NA
d_gene: TRBD1
v_gene: TRBV5-1
len: 16
j_gene: TRBJ2-7
CDR3nt: TGCGCCAGCAGCCTGGGACAGGGGGCCGCTCGCTACGAGCAGTACTTC
CDR3aa: CASSLGQGAARYEQYF

abundance: NA
d_gene: NA
v_gene: TRBV9
len: 15
j_gene: TRBJ2-5
CDR3nt: TGTGCCAGCAGTGCCGACAGGACTCTCGGAGAGACCCAGTACTTC
CDR3aa: CASSADRTLGETQYF

abundance: NA
d_gene: NA
v_gene: TRBV5-8
len: 13
j_gene: TRBJ2-1
CDR3nt: TGTGCCAGCAGCTTGAGGACTATCAATGAGCAGTTCTTC
CDR3aa: CASSLRTINEQFF

abundance: NA
d_gene: TRBD1
v_gene: TRBV12-3/TRBV12-4
len: 15
j_gene: TRBJ1-5
CDR3nt: TGTGCCAGCAGTCCAGGGGGCTATGGCAATCAGCCCCAGCATTTT
CDR3aa: CASSPGGYGNQPQHF

abundance: NA
d_gene: NA
v_gene: TRBV27
len: 15
j_gene: TRBJ2-7
CDR3nt: TGTGCCAGCAGGCTGACGGACGGTCCCTCCTACGAGCAGTACTTC
CDR3aa: CASRLTDGPSYEQYF

abundance: NA
d_gene: NA
v_gene: TRBV4-2
len: 15
j_gene: TRBJ1-2
CDR3nt: TGTGCCAGCAGCCCTCCTGGGACGGGGGAAGTTGGCTACACCTTC
CDR3aa: CASSPPGTGEVGYTF

abundance: NA
d_gene: NA
v_gene: TRBV5-1
len: 14
j_gene: TRBJ1-1
CDR3nt: TGCGCCAGCAGCTTGGCGGGTCTGCACACTGAAGCTTTCTTT
CDR3aa: CASSLAGLHTEAFF

abundance: once
d_gene: TRBD1
v_gene: TRBV9
len: 15
j_gene: TRBJ2-7
CDR3nt: TGTGCCAGCAGCGTGAGTGGGACAGTGACGGGTGAGCAGTACTTC
CDR3aa: CASSVSGTVTGEQYF

abundance: few
d_gene: TRBD2
v_gene: TRBV11-3
len: 17
j_gene: TRBJ2-1
CDR3nt: TGTGCCAGCAGCTCGGGGACTAGCGGGATCTCCTACAATGAGCAGTTCTTC
CDR3aa: CASSSGTSGISYNEQFF

abundance: NA
d_gene: NA
v_gene: TRBV7-3
len: 14
j_gene: TRBJ2-7
CDR3nt: TGTGCCAGCAACTTAGACCCCGGAGACTACGAGCAGTACTTC
CDR3aa: CASNLDPGDYEQYF

abundance: NA
d_gene: NA
v_gene: TRBV6-5
len: 16
j_gene: TRBJ1-4
CDR3nt: TGCGCCAGCAGTCGCCTGATGCAGGGCCTCAAAGAAAAACTGTTTTTT
CDR3aa: CASSRLMQGLKEKLFF

abundance: few
d_gene: TRBD1
v_gene: TRBV20-1
len: 16
j_gene: TRBJ2-6
CDR3nt: TGCAGTGCCCGGGACAGGCAGAGCTCTGGGGCCAACGTCCTGACTTTC
CDR3aa: CSARDRQSSGANVLTF

abundance: few
d_gene: NA
v_gene: TRBV6-2/TRBV6-3
len: 14
j_gene: TRBJ2-1
CDR3nt: TGTGCCAGCAGTTACTCTCCCGAGAACAATGAGCAGTTCTTC
CDR3aa: CASSYSPENNEQFF

abundance: NA
d_gene: NA
v_gene: TRBV25-1
len: 14
j_gene: TRBJ2-5
CDR3nt: TGTGCCAGCAGCAAAGCGACCGGCCAAGAGACCCAGTACTTC
CDR3aa: CASSKATGQETQYF

abundance: NA
d_gene: NA
v_gene: TRBV29-1
len: 12
j_gene: TRBJ2-7
CDR3nt: TGCAGCGTTGCCAGGGACTCCTACGAGCAGTACTTC
CDR3aa: CSVARDSYEQYF

abundance: NA
d_gene: NA
v_gene: TRBV5-1
len: 14
j_gene: TRBJ2-7
CDR3nt: TGCGCCAGCAGCTTGGATCTTTCCGGGGACGAGCAGTACTTC
CDR3aa: CASSLDLSGDEQYF

abundance: NA
d_gene: TRBD2
v_gene: TRBV7-8
len: 13
j_gene: TRBJ2-1
CDR3nt: TGTGCCAGCAGCCTGGGACTAGGCAATGGGCAGTTCTTC
CDR3aa: CASSLGLGNGQFF

abundance: few
d_gene: NA
v_gene: TRBV3-1
len: 12
j_gene: TRBJ2-5
CDR3nt: TGTGCCAGCACAGGGGTCGGAGAGACCCAGTACTTC
CDR3aa: CASTGVGETQYF

abundance: few
d_gene: NA
v_gene: TRBV21-1
len: 15
j_gene: TRBJ2-3
CDR3nt: TGTGCCAGCAGCAATTTGGAGGCCCCCACAGATACGCAGTATTTT
CDR3aa: CASSNLEAPTDTQYF

abundance: few
d_gene: NA
v_gene: TRBV3-1
len: 11
j_gene: TRBJ2-7
CDR3nt: TGTGCCAGCAGCCAAACCCACGAGCAGTACTTC
CDR3aa: CASSQTHEQYF

abundance: few
d_gene: NA
v_gene: TRBV6-6
len: 15
j_gene: TRBJ2-1
CDR3nt: TGTGCCAGCAGTTACTCGGATTCCGCCTACAATGAGCAGTTCTTC
CDR3aa: CASSYSDSAYNEQFF

abundance: few
d_gene: TRBD1
v_gene: TRBV6-5
len: 16
j_gene: TRBJ2-7
CDR3nt: TGTGCCAGCAAATACGGGGGGACAGGGGGGTCCTACGAGCAGTACTTC
CDR3aa: CASKYGGTGGSYEQYF

abundance: few
d_gene: TRBD1
v_gene: TRBV7-9
len: 14
j_gene: TRBJ2-7
CDR3nt: TGTGCCAGCAGCCTCCGACAGGGCTCCGGCGAGCAGTACTTC
CDR3aa: CASSLRQGSGEQYF

abundance: once
d_gene: NA
v_gene: TRBV20-1
len: 13
j_gene: TRBJ2-5
CDR3nt: TGCAGTGCTAGAGCTCGGTCACAAGAGACCCAGTACTTC
CDR3aa: CSARARSQETQYF

abundance: few
d_gene: NA
v_gene: TRBV25-1
len: 13
j_gene: TRBJ1-1
CDR3nt: TGTGCCAGCGGGGGTGTGAGGGGGACTGAAGCTTTCTTT
CDR3aa: CASGGVRGTEAFF

abundance: few
d_gene: NA
v_gene: TRBV3-1
len: 18
j_gene: TRBJ2-1
CDR3nt: TGTGCCAGCAGCCAGAACACACTAGGAATAGCGGTATACAATGAGCAGTTCTTC
CDR3aa: CASSQNTLGIAVYNEQFF

abundance: NA
d_gene: TRBD1
v_gene: TRBV6-1
len: 16
j_gene: TRBJ2-7
CDR3nt: TGTGCCAGCAGTGAAGCCCGGACAGGGTATGCCTACGAGCAGTACTTC
CDR3aa: CASSEARTGYAYEQYF

abundance: NA
d_gene: NA
v_gene: TRBV4-1
len: 18
j_gene: TRBJ1-1
CDR3nt: TGCGCCAGCAGCCAAGATAGACGCGGGGGGGGCTTGTACACTGAAGCTTTCTTT
CDR3aa: CASSQDRRGGGLYTEAFF

abundance: NA
d_gene: NA
v_gene: TRBV4-2
len: 16
j_gene: TRBJ2-1
CDR3nt: TGTGCCAGCAGCCAAGACCAGGACGGGGCGGGGAATGAGCAGTTCTTC
CDR3aa: CASSQDQDGAGNEQFF

abundance: NA
d_gene: TRBD1
v_gene: TRBV6-6
len: 16
j_gene: TRBJ2-7
CDR3nt: TGTGCCAGCAGTTACGGGGGGCGGACAGGGAGTTACGAGCAGTACTTC
CDR3aa: CASSYGGRTGSYEQYF

abundance: NA
d_gene: NA
v_gene: TRBV20-1
len: 12
j_gene: TRBJ2-5
CDR3nt: TGCAGTGCTAGAGTAGGGAGCGATACCCAGTACTTC
CDR3aa: CSARVGSDTQYF

abundance: many
d_gene: TRBD1
v_gene: TRBV5-1
len: 15
j_gene: TRBJ2-1
CDR3nt: TGCGCCAGCAGCCCAGGACAGGTACCCTACAATGAGCAGTTCTTC
CDR3aa: CASSPGQVPYNEQFF